The TCR beta chain under discussion was sequenced for a study of T-cell reconstitution after alpha-beta-depleted transplantation in children. The TCRbeta library was prepared with unique molecular identifiers. TCRdb independently ran MiXCR on the PCR reads; one entry per CDR3 protein. The sample holds around 370,000 distinct CDR3 sequences; 15% to 20% are singletons and the top ten take about 41%. This clonotype was observed a few times. Trimming left V 7 bases short and J 6 bases short, with 12 bases between. This CDR3 is built from 12 residues. The germline gives CDR1 MNHNY, CDR2 SVGAGI (reference sequence).

The clonotype comes from a male patient between 2 and 15 years old who had a stem cell transplant for acute lymphoblastic leukemia, so the T cells may come from the graft donor. This chain links TRBV6-6 with TRBJ1-2; weak D call: TRBD1 (6 bases). This specimen was PBMCs, mostly from graft donor cells, taken 360 days after TCRalphabeta/CD19-depleted stem cell transplant. The CDR3 DNA reads TGTGCCAGCAAACCCACAGGGAATGGCTACACCTTC. Protein: CASKPTGNGYTF.